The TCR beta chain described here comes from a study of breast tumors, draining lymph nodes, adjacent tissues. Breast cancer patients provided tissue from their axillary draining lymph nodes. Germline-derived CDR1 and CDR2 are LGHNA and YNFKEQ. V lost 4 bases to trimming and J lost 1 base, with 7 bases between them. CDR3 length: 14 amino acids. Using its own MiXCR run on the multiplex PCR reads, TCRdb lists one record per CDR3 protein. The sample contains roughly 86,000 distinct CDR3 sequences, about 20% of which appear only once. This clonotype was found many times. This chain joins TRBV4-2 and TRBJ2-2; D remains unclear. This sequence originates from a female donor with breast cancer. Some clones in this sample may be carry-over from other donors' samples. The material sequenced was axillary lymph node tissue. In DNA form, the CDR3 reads TGTGCCAGCAGCCCCGGGCGGAACACCGGGGAGCTGTTTTTT. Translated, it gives CASSPGRNTGELFF.